This T cell receptor beta chain was recovered during a study of T-cell memory formation after mild COVID-19. Study results and caveats: Among contracting clones, CD4+ were mainly CM/EM and CD8+ enriched in EMRA. The study found balanced CD4/CD8 in clones contracting day 15 to 85 and a CD4+ lean in later expanders. Cross-reactive memory appears to have joined, as suggested by some responding clones showing up in pre-infection memory.

On this clonotype itself: The antigen is not known.

The CDR3 consists of 17 residues. V was clipped by 4 bases and J by 6 bases; unmatched bases: 10. Germline assignment: CDR1 MGHRA and CDR2 YSYEKL. TCRdb processed the 5' RACE reads anew with MiXCR; each CDR3 protein has one entry. The sample lists 300,000 to 350,000 distinct CDR3 sequences, over 10% occurring once. The TCR sequence derives from a man in his late teens or twenties who had mild COVID-19 (a few samples of this study predate the infection). Cell type and time point are not known. Sequenced input: PBMCs or a T cell subset sorted from them (not recorded which). The rearrangement uses TRBV4-1 and TRBJ2-5, with 14 nucleotides matching TRBD2. CDR3 sequence reads: CASSPGTSGGVGKTQYF. The CDR3, as DNA: TGCGCCAGCAGCCCCGGGACTAGCGGGGGAGTAGGAAAGACCCAGTACTTC.